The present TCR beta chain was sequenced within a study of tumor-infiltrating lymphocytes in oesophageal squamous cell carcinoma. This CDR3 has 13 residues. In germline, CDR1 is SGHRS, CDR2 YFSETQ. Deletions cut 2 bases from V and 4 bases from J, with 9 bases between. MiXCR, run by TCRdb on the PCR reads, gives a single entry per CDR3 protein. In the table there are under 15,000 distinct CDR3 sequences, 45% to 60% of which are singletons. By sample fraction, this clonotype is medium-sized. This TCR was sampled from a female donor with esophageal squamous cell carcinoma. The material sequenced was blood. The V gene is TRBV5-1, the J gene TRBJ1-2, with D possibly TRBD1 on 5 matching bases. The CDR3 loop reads CASSFQGVYGYTF. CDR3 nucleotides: TGCGCCAGCAGCTTTCAGGGCGTCTATGGCTACACCTTC.